This T cell receptor (beta chain) was identified in a study of molecular identifiers for immune sequencing clone quantification (dated by TCRdb to 2016 to 2018). As for the study more broadly: For a replicate experiment, RNA from around 20,000 or 100,000 naive CD8 T cells was divided into five aliquots, of which four were sequenced. CD8 T cells were used in a methods study to benchmark molecular-identifier clustering-based TCR repertoire sequencing (MIDCIRS) and TCR RNA copy counting. Overall results and qualifications from the work: Highly expanded clone sizes could be underestimated because identical TCR molecules may share a barcode. In CMV-specific effector cells, clones with more than 20 RNA copies contained over 97% of molecules, whereas in naive cells such clones contained under 1% of molecules. Even against a background of around 900,000 naive CD8 T cells, spiked-in Jurkat TCR RNA amounting to a single cell's worth was reported to be detectable. Naive libraries contained spiked-in Jurkat TCR RNA (approximately 10 copies' worth), which is not part of the donor repertoire. Modeling estimated 3 to 3.5 recovered TCR RNA copies per cell, compared with about 10 by digital PCR, which implies roughly 30% capture efficiency. When barcode sub-clustering was not used, chimeric consensus sequences inflated TCR diversity, with chimeras reaching as high as 47%.

Libraries of naive CD8 T cells were built from around 20,000 to 1,000,000 sorted cells, with 10%, 30% or 50% of the purified RNA used. On a BD FACSAria II, naive CD8 T cells were FACS-sorted as CD8+CD4-CCR7+CD45RA+ and collected into RLT Plus buffer. To test detection sensitivity, Jurkat RNA equal to fewer than 13 TCR copies was added to samples of about 20,000-1,100,000 naive CD8 T cells. Enrichment of CD8 T cells was done with RosetteSep CD8+ T Cell Enrichment Cocktail plus Ficoll-Paque, and ACK red cell lysis came afterward. As regards this clonotype: Its antigen is currently not known. One base away there is no much larger clone; base qualities are not given.

V loses 1 base at its end and J loses 2 bases; junction bases beyond the gene matches: 6. The CDR3 sequence holds 16 residues, the cysteine and phenylalanine included. The kept DNA is CDR3 alone, 48 bases in frame from the first base. CDR1 is given as MNHEY and CDR2 as SMNVEV, both from the germline V gene (reference sequence). Library creation used PCR. The sequencer listed for this sample is NextSeq 500. Bulk TCR libraries were prepared as previously described, using TCR primers listed in Table S5. Purification of total RNA was performed with the Qiagen AllPrep DNA/RNA kit. Reads from multiple sequencing runs of the same library were pooled before analysis. The authors' analysis ran thus. Reads were retained only if the reads had an exact TCR constant sequence, and the retained reads were trimmed to 150 nt and grouped according to their 12-nt molecular barcodes. Reads in each barcode group were sub-clustered using a 15% Levenshtein threshold, and a quality-weighted consensus sequence was built for each RNA molecule. Non-functional sequences were discarded, and so were lower-count sequences lying one edit away from another sequence. Based on a fit of two negative binomial distributions, barcode sub-clusters having less than 20% of the maximum read count were discarded. Starting from the raw public reads, TCRdb applied fastp trimming at Q25, assembled clones with MiXCR and retained in-frame beta chains. Rows are unified per CDR3 protein, each entry keeping the most common DNA and genes. Clone size and V and J calls follow TCRdb, not the original study. Recorded for this sample are a few hundred thousand distinct CDR3 sequences; roughly 26% of them occurred a single time. The ten largest clones add up to around 0.76% of the sample.

The V gene is TRBV27 and the J gene is TRBJ2-5, with TRBD2 identical over 8 junction bases. What was sequenced was naive CD8+ T cells from blood, with Jurkat cell RNA spiked in. The label giving this sample's cell subset or site can be read as: FACS-sorted CD8+CD4-CCR7+CD45RA+ naive T cells. This clonotype originated in a human donor in good health. Some libraries in this study had Jurkat cell RNA spiked in. Here the CDR3 is given as CASSLFGLAGQETQYF. The nucleotide sequence reads TGTGCCAGCAGTTTATTCGGGTTAGCGGGGCAAGAGACCCAGTACTTC.